The clone carrying this TCR beta chain was counted ten times or more. TCRdb called the 5' RACE reads again in MiXCR, with one record for every CDR3 protein. The sample has more than 25,000 distinct CDR3 sequences; roughly a tenth are singletons. The data were obtained in a study of early T cells in non-severe SARS-CoV-2 infection. CDR3 length: 14 amino acids. Germline values: CDR1 SGHVS, CDR2 FNYEAQ. The germline V and J ends were trimmed by 3 bases and 5 bases, with 10 bases remaining between them. The chain has TRBV7-6 and TRBJ2-2; D might be TRBD1 (5 bases). Sequenced material: whole blood. The TCR comes from an adult who was a healthcare worker with PCR-confirmed SARS-CoV-2 infection or an uninfected control (not recorded which). CDR3 in DNA: TGTGCCAGCAGCTTTACCTACAGGACCGGGGAGCTGTTTTTT. Protein product: CASSFTYRTGELFF.